This T cell receptor (beta chain) was recovered during a study of cytomegalovirus exposure and HLA in healthy donors (dated by TCRdb to about 2017). With regard to the full study: An earlier analysis of roughly 500 of the donors reported roughly 270 Gb of sequence data and approximately 110 million unique TCR beta sequences from about 179 million T cells. The study profiled the T cell repertoires of 500 to 800 subjects by immunosequencing and related them to cytomegalovirus serostatus. HLA typing covered class I and class II loci at four-digit resolution. The later analysis used no new phenotypic data to find candidate immune exposures, relying instead on TCR beta sequences and their occurrence across donors. To predict cytomegalovirus infection status, the study brought together high-throughput TCR immunosequencing, statistical association of individual TCRs with disease status, and machine learning. Among 300 to 450 genotyped donors of the cohort, an average of around 240,000 unique TCR beta nucleotide sequences were sequenced per donor, about a sixth of them non-productive. Alongside the repertoire data, information on donor age, sex, ethnicity and CMV serostatus was compiled. The number of donors typed differed by locus, with about 629-630 for A, B, C, DRB1 and DQB1, more than 500 for DQA1, under 610 for DPA1, and some 470 for DPB1. Approximately 300 gigabases of sequencing data and around 90 million unique TCR sequences made up an early release that covered 500 to 650 HLA-typed donors. The aim of the study was to test whether cataloging public T cell receptors could identify signatures of past pathogen exposure. In addition to the first cohort of 650 to 800 subjects, a separate validation cohort of 100 to 150 different subjects was used. Of the approximately 400 genotyped donors, less than 90% were placed in the genetic ancestry cluster associated with self-reported Caucasian donors. A later analysis re-analyzed previously published TCR beta repertoires from approximately 700 donors and added high-resolution HLA genotyping to study TCR occurrence patterns. Every repertoire in the discovery cohort had been generated on one and the same sequencing platform. Genome-wide SNP genotypes for about 60% of the 666 donors were used in a later genetic analysis, which treated that subset as a discovery cohort. Four to six DR-DQ haplotypes were handled as single units for association and clustering because linkage in the cohort was strong. To decide whether each TCR beta V gene segment behaved as functional or pseudogenic, an earlier analysis of approximately 590 of the donors relied on high-throughput TCR beta sequencing. Summary of the overall study and its limitations: The classifier was reported to diagnose cytomegalovirus status with high specificity and sensitivity in both the original and validation cohorts. The sequencing pipeline was judged likely to have produced a cluster of highly shared sequence variants as a technical artifact. Some IMGT-functional V segments, including TRBV6-2 and TRBV6-3, could not be told apart with the 87-base-pair reads, so those segments were excluded. Most TCR sequences were observed very rarely across donors, whereas some public TCRs were present in many individuals. A later analysis found that most CMV-associated TCR beta chains appeared HLA-restricted, with HLA associations seemingly driven largely by CMV exposure. A further reported finding was that TCR beta sequences accurately predicted the HLA-A and HLA-B alleles for most subjects in the first cohort. HLA typing was unavailable for some donors at each locus, so association tests used only the typed subset. In a later genetic analysis, a missense DCLRE1C variant was associated with V-gene and J-gene trimming of TCR beta chains, and the association was replicated in an independent cohort. Compared with the approximately 700-donor mean, donors in an Asian-associated ancestry cluster had fewer N-insertions in productive TCRs, according to a later genetic analysis. The presence/absence analyses assumed that sequencing depth was roughly uniform across donors, and that assumption may not be true. Broadly in line with IMGT annotations, most TCR beta V segments showed up in productive rearrangements about 87% or about 30% of the time in an earlier analysis of several hundred of the donors. Because counts were too low, about 18 rarely observed V segments, including chromosome 9 orphons, were excluded from the earlier analysis of some 540 of the donors. When HLA alleles, especially DR and DQ, strongly co-occurred, TCR associations were difficult to assign to individual alleles. The cohort was sequenced for TCR beta chains only, and without alpha or paired-chain data the features that could be detected were limited. In vitro tests confirmed that a few of the cytomegalovirus-associated TCR beta chains recognize cytomegalovirus antigens. The only immune exposure information available for the cohort was CMV serostatus. In a later analysis, HLA-associated TCR beta chains showed more clonal expansion and lower generation probabilities than non-associated chains that were equally common. A later analysis reported that several top co-occurrence clusters appeared linked to parvovirus B19, influenza, CMV and Epstein-Barr virus. In the study, some 160 TCR beta chains were listed as associated with cytomegalovirus. It was suggested by the authors that the approach could potentially be generalized to other disease states and immunological phenotypes. In a later analysis, the rate of TCR association differed among HLA loci, with DRB1 alleles having the most associated TCRs and HLA-C alleles having the fewest. In a later analysis, some 17,000 TCR beta sequences were associated with specific HLA alleles at a false discovery rate of 0.05. Linkage disequilibrium might explain the correlated functional status among segregating V segments, but an unknown experimental factor could not be excluded.

The CDR3 runs 13 amino acids, cysteine and phenylalanine included. Only the CDR3 region is kept as DNA, spanning 39 bases read in frame from base 1. After removal of 5 bases from V and 2 bases from J, the junction retains 2 bases not matched to a gene. According to the germline V gene, CDR1 reads SGHTA and CDR2 reads FQGTGA. The cohort consisted of some 730 healthy bone marrow donors. All cohort members were sampled while nominally healthy, although unrecorded immune exposures were likely present. The donor tested CMV seronegative, placing the donor among the roughly 350 seronegative members of the cohort. A peripheral blood sample was collected from each donor, and TCR beta sequencing was performed on peripheral blood mononuclear cells. The Qiagen DNeasy Blood Extraction Kit was used to extract genomic DNA from the blood cell samples. With respect to this clone: The antigen it recognizes is unknown. No much larger clone is present one base from it, and per-base qualities are unavailable.

To prepare the library, the immunoSEQ multiplex PCR assay was applied. For the multiplex PCR, a mixture combining 60 forward primers for TCR Vbeta segments and 13 reverse primers for TCR Jbeta segments was used. A multiplex PCR assay on genomic DNA amplified the CDR3 region of rearranged TCR beta genes. Amplified TCR beta libraries were sequenced as 87-base-pair reads on the Illumina HiSeq System. The source study handled its data this way. A later analysis tallied 70 million to 100 million unique TCR beta chains across the 666 repertoires, and about 10 million of those chains were shared by two or more donors. Raw reads were error-corrected and collapsed into unique sequences by a nearest-neighbor algorithm in which closely related sequences were merged to remove PCR and sequencing errors. V, D and J gene segments were assigned by aligning CDR3 sequences to IMGT reference sequences. For a sequence to be retained, a match of at least six nucleotides to both a V gene segment and a J gene segment was required. Rearrangements were called productive when the CDR3 lacked stop codons and stayed in frame with V and J; all others were non-productive. CDR3 was defined according to IMGT convention as the region running from the second conserved V-encoded cysteine to the conserved J-encoded phenylalanine. The earlier analysis of 587 of the donors excluded sequences that lacked an unambiguous match to a single V gene segment. In an earlier analysis of several hundred of the donors, V segments were called functional above 56.7% productive rearrangements and were called segregating when the between-donor standard deviation exceeded 5%. A statistical classification framework was built to diagnose cytomegalovirus status from the catalog of TCR beta chain sequences. V and J gene assignment, in a later analysis, came from comparing TCR nucleotide sequences with IMGT/GENE-DB human TR gene sequences. A later analysis assigned CDR3 sequences and most-parsimonious VDJ recombination scenarios with the TCRdist pipeline. A later analysis defined each TCR beta chain by its CDR3 amino acid sequence plus V-gene family, and excluded reads lacking a unique V-gene family. As a way to deal with suspected cross-contamination and a sequencing artifact, a later analysis dropped roughly 600 nucleotide sequences that were highly shared and had low generation probability. A later analysis calculated a clonal expansion index for each public chain from normalized within-repertoire ranks of inferred template counts. Generation probabilities in a later analysis came from a VDJ recombination model fitted to out-of-frame rearrangements, and those results were checked against IGoR. Hypergeometric tests were used in a later analysis to score TCR-TCR, TCR-HLA and TCR-CMV co-occurrence, with a repertoire-size bias correction applied to the TCR pairs. To estimate false discovery rates, a later analysis permuted the HLA or CMV assignments 20 times. In a later analysis, co-occurring TCRs were grouped using DBSCAN, and TCRdist sequence similarity was added for clustering within HLA-allele-positive subsets. For co-occurrence clustering, repertoires with fewer than 30,000 or more than 120,000 public chains were excluded, along with several repertoires with anomalous nucleotide sharing. This is the immuneACCESS table as TCRdb keeps it, with only in-frame sequences that have V and J called. A part of the clones is gone; compared with another copy, unresolved V genes explain less than half, and the rest is unexplained. V, J and clone size were drawn from that table, and D and trimming were deduced from the DNA. The sample data list about 170,000 clones, and approximately 78% of these were observed just once. Together, the top ten hold about 0.8% of the sample.

What was sequenced was PBMCs. The receptor was derived from a woman aged 18-29 years in good health and CMV-seronegative. The chain was built from TRBV7-3 and TRBJ1-2; a stretch of 7 junction bases matches TRBD1. Read as DNA, the sequence is TGTGCCAGCAGCCCGACAGGGAACTATGGCTACACCTTC. It codes for CASSPTGNYGYTF. Beyond the CDR3, the reference TRBV7-3 and TRBJ1-2 genes provide the residues; the full variable domain reads: GAGVSQTPSNKVTEKGKYVELRCDPISGHTALYWYRQSLGQGPEFLIYFQGTGAADDSGLPNDRFFAVRPEGSVSTLKIQRTERGDSAVYLCASSPTGNYGYTFGSGTRLTVV.